The present TCR beta chain was sequenced within a study of T cells after yellow fever vaccination. They built TCR cDNA with 5'RACE template switching, a step that put in a universal primer site and UMIs. TCRdb redid the calling of the 5' RACE reads with MiXCR, one entry per CDR3 protein. The sample has almost 600,000 distinct CDR3 sequences; roughly 13% are singletons. This clonotype was seen only a few times. The sample consisted of PBMCs, taken on the day of the yellow fever booster vaccination. The clonotype was recovered from a man younger than 45 who received the YFV17D yellow fever vaccine.

The CDR3 sequence: CASSLQGRDTGELFF. CDR3 coding DNA: TGTGCCAGCAGCTTACAGGGTCGGGACACCGGGGAGCTGTTTTTT. The gene calls are TRBV7-2 and TRBJ2-2; D is possibly TRBD1 (5 bases). Germline V gene sequence: CDR1 SGHTA, CDR2 FQGNSA. CDR3 length equals 15 residues. The V end was cut by 2 bases, the J end by 3 bases, with 10 bases between.